The T cell receptor beta chain under discussion was sequenced for a study of chemoradiotherapy in HPV16-positive cancers. Study-wide findings and caveats: Better recurrence-free survival went with HPV-responsive T-cell expansion in HPV16-positive patients.

Trimming cost V 5 bases and J 5 bases; bases outside gene matches: 3. Looked up from germline, CDR1 is SEHNR and CDR2 is FQNEAQ (reference sequence). The CDR3 contains 13 residues. Sequenced by immunoSEQ multiplex PCR; TCRdb stores in-frame clones only, minus some. Among over 30,000 clones listed, more than 85% were seen once. Repertoires were sampled repeatedly during chemoradiotherapy. About this clone: The antigen remains unidentified.

The material sequenced was blood, taken from a patient who underwent chemoradiotherapy. The chain recombines TRBV7-9 with TRBJ1-5, with TRBD1 matching 7 bases. The TCR sequence derives from a human donor with HPV-associated anogenital cancer. The CDR3 is CASSLGTDQPQHF. As DNA, the CDR3 is TGTGCCAGCAGCCTCGGGACAGATCAGCCCCAGCATTTT.